These 15 T cell receptor beta chains came from one sample sequenced in a study of T cells in Graves' hyperthyroidism and ophthalmopathy. RNA transcripts yielded amplified TCR beta CDR3 regions. A set of HTBI primers served as the primers for a first-round RT-PCR of the TCR CDR3. MiXCR, run by TCRdb on the multiplex PCR reads, gives a single entry per CDR3 protein. Of 500,000 to 750,000 distinct CDR3 sequences in the sample, about 14% were seen once. Source material: blood. These receptors were taken from a woman under 30 with Graves' ophthalmopathy.

This clonotype was seen ten or more times. The V call is TRBV3-1, the J call TRBJ1-4, with D possibly matching TRBD1 (5 bases). The V gene lost 4 bases and the J gene lost 8 bases, with 17 bases spanning the gap. Per germline, CDR1 LGHDT and CDR2 YNNKEL (reference sequence). The CDR3 extends over 15 amino acids. The chain's CDR3 is CASSPIGGAPEKLFF. In nucleotides, the CDR3 is TGTGCCAGCAGCCCAATTGGAGGGGCACCGGAAAAACTGTTTTTT.

This clonotype occurred many times. This rearrangement joins TRBV28 to TRBJ2-7; the match to TRBD1 covers 11 bases. Germline V gives CDR1 MDHEN, CDR2 SYDVKM. V was pared by 6 bases and J by 4 bases, with 8 bases of the junction left unmatched. The CDR3 extends over 15 amino acids. This CDR3 reads CASRTAGTGGYEQYF. In DNA form, the CDR3 reads TGTGCCAGCAGAACGGCCGGGACAGGGGGATACGAGCAGTACTTC. The entire variable domain, with the rest obtained from reference TRBV28 and TRBJ2-7, is as follows: DVKVTQSSRYLVKRTGEKVFLECVQDMDHENMFWYRQDPGLGLRLIYFSYDVKMKEKGDIPEGYSVSREKKERFSLILESASTNQTSMYLCASRTAGTGGYEQYFGPGTRLTVT.

This clonotype appeared a few times. The rearrangement joins TRBV2 to TRBJ1-2; a weak D match, TRBD1 (5 bases). CDR3 length equals 13 residues. Germline values: CDR1 SNHLY, CDR2 FYNNEI. V dropped 11 bases and J dropped 5 bases, with 18 bases sitting between them. The DNA of the CDR3 is TGTGCCGGGGGGGAGGGGATGCAGTATGGCTACACCTTC. Protein: CAGGEGMQYGYTF.

The chain combines TRBV2 with TRBJ1-6, with D maybe TRBD1 (5 bases). Trimming removed 4 bases from V and 6 bases from J, with 10 bases in between. Germline CDR1 reads SNHLY; CDR2 reads FYNNEI. The CDR3 sequence is 14 residues long. The CDR3 bases are TGTGCCAGCAGTGGTGGGGGGGGTAATTCACCCCTCCACTTT. This codes for CASSGGGGNSPLHF.

This clonotype appeared a few times. The chain couples TRBV20-1 to TRBJ2-1, with TRBD2 matching 7 bases. CDR1 is DFQATT and CDR2 is SNEGSKA in the germline V gene (reference sequence). With 3 bases clipped from V and 8 bases from J, the junction kept 10 bases outside the gene matches. This CDR3 is built from 14 residues. The CDR3 sequence: CSARLAGAVDEQFF. DNA of the CDR3: TGCAGTGCTAGGCTTGCGGGAGCTGTGGATGAGCAGTTCTTC.

The chain links TRBV5-1 to TRBJ1-1; TRBD1 agrees at 8 bases. V was clipped by 2 bases and J by 2 bases; unmatched bases: 2. Germline-derived CDR1 and CDR2 are SGHRS and YFSETQ. This CDR3 has 14 residues. CDR3 sequence: CASSFQGANTEAFF. The CDR3 coding sequence is TGCGCCAGCAGCTTCCAGGGGGCTAACACTGAAGCTTTCTTT.

This clonotype showed up just a few times. J is TRBJ1-5 and V is TRBV4-1; the match to TRBD1 covers 8 bases. Germline-derived CDR1 and CDR2 are MGHRA and YSYEKL. This CDR3 contains 15 residues. Trimming removed 3 bases from V and 8 bases from J; junction bases left unmatched: 9. This chain's CDR3 is CASSQLGQGLKPQHF. The CDR3 DNA follows: TGCGCCAGCAGCCAGTTAGGACAGGGCTTAAAGCCCCAGCATTTT.

This clonotype was counted ten times or more. The gene calls are TRBV6-1 and TRBJ1-2, with TRBD1 identical over 7 bases. Germline V gene lookup returns CDR1 MNHNS and CDR2 SASEGT. Unmatched junction bases numbered 2, after V lost 5 bases and J lost 2 bases. The CDR3 runs 13 residues. In DNA, the CDR3 is TGTGCCAGCAGTCGGGACAGAAACTATGGCTACACCTTC. Encoded protein: CASSRDRNYGYTF.

This clonotype was counted once. The rearrangement uses TRBV18 and TRBJ1-4; no clear D gene. This CDR3 spans 13 amino acids. Germline lookup yields CDR1 KGHSH and CDR2 LQKENI. V dropped 3 bases and J dropped 6 bases, with 8 bases sitting between them. CDR3 sequence reads: CASSPRNHEKLFF. In DNA, the CDR3 is TGTGCCAGCTCACCCCGTAACCATGAAAAACTGTTTTTT.

This clonotype was found many times. V is TRBV12-3 or TRBV12-4 and J is TRBJ1-5, with TRBD1 matching over 8 bases. The V segment lost 7 bases and the J segment 2 bases; nucleotides outside the gene matches: 1. The CDR3 extends over 13 amino acids. The DNA for the CDR3 is TGTGCCAGCATGACAGGGGGCAATCAGCCCCAGCATTTT. Protein: CASMTGGNQPQHF.

This clonotype was counted ten times or more. This chain uses TRBV2 with TRBJ2-7; TRBD2 matches 8 bases. This CDR3 is 13 amino acids long. The germline V gene encodes CDR1 SNHLY and CDR2 FYNNEI. V lost 7 bases and J lost 3; bases outside the gene matches: 5. In DNA form, the CDR3 reads TGTGCCAGCACCTCGGGACTAGGCTACGAGCAGTACTTC. Translated: CASTSGLGYEQYF.

This clonotype was recorded many times. The chain couples TRBV10-2 to TRBJ2-7; TRBD2 agrees at 9 bases. Trimming cost V 2 bases and J 2 bases; bases outside gene matches: 1. The CDR3 covers 14 residues. Germline-derived CDR1 and CDR2 are WSHSY and SAAADI. CDR3 DNA: TGCGCCAGCAGTGAGAGACTAGCGGCCTACGAGCAGTACTTC. Protein sequence: CASSERLAAYEQYF.

This clonotype was recorded at least ten times. The chain couples TRBV12-3 or TRBV12-4 to TRBJ1-1; D is ambiguous. This CDR3 comprises 11 residues. The V and J ends lost 7 bases and 1 base respectively, with 4 bases between them. The CDR3 protein is CASTQNTEAFF. CDR3 DNA: TGTGCCAGCACACAGAACACTGAAGCTTTCTTT.

This clonotype has at least ten counts. The chain employs TRBV4-1 and TRBJ2-1; 8 bases are shared with TRBD2. Germline lookup yields CDR1 MGHRA and CDR2 YSYEKL. The CDR3 consists of 17 residues. J was trimmed by 3 bases and V by 0 bases; bases with no gene match: 7. The CDR3 sequence: CASSQEPATSVYNEQFF. The CDR3 DNA reads as TGCGCCAGCAGCCAAGAACCTGCGACTAGCGTCTACAATGAGCAGTTCTTC.

The gene calls are TRBV4-1 and TRBJ1-1; tentative D call: TRBD1 (5 bases). V was trimmed by 1 base and J by 2 bases, leaving 20 bases between them. CDR1 and CDR2 from the germline V gene are MGHRA and YSYEKL. The CDR3 totals 18 residues. CDR3 residues: CASSQGPRDGRLNTEAFF. In nucleotides, the CDR3 is TGCGCCAGCAGCCAAGGGCCCCGGGACGGGCGTCTTAACACTGAAGCTTTCTTT.